A single sample gave rise to the 18 T cell receptor beta chains below, sequenced in a study of glioma-infiltrating T cells. Using RNA template, CDR3s of TCR alpha and beta were amplified with iRepertoire arm-PCR. TCRdb processed the multiplex PCR reads anew with MiXCR; each CDR3 protein has one entry. The sample shows under 150,000 distinct CDR3 sequences, approximately 39% of them seen only once. The source material was glioma tissue, nonneoplastic brain tissue, or PBMCs (not recorded which). All receptors derive from a human donor with low-grade glioma or glioblastoma, undergoing nonglioma brain surgery, or in good health (not recorded which).

This clonotype came up many times. This chain uses TRBV6-2 or TRBV6-3 with TRBJ1-1; D is uncertain. Germline V CDR1 and CDR2: MNHEY, SVGEGT. This CDR3 region has 14 residues. V was shortened by 3 bases and J by 4 bases, with 12 bases between the two germline ends. Here the CDR3 DNA reads TGTGCCAGCAGTTATTCCCTGTGGAGCACTGAAGCTTTCTTT. This codes for CASSYSLWSTEAFF.

The chain joins TRBV15 to TRBJ2-1, with TRBD2 as a possible D gene (6 bases). Per germline, CDR1 LNHNV and CDR2 YYDKDF (reference sequence). This CDR3 is built from 18 residues. Trimming left V 1 base short and J 6 bases short, with 22 bases between. CDR3 coding DNA: TGTGCCACCAGCAGAGTTGGTCACCGCGGGGCGCGGGGCAATGAGCAGTTCTTC. It encodes CATSRVGHRGARGNEQFF.

This clonotype was found a few times. The rearrangement joins TRBV20-1 to TRBJ1-1; TRBD1 is a possible D gene (5 bases). The V end was cut by 3 bases, the J end by 3 bases, with 8 bases between. The germline gives CDR1 DFQATT, CDR2 SNEGSKA (reference sequence). This CDR3 is 12 amino acids long. CDR3 nucleotide sequence: TGCAGTGCTAGTATCAGGGACACTGAAGCTTTCTTT. This sequence encodes CSASIRDTEAFF.

This sequence joins TRBV19 and TRBJ2-3; 11 bases line up with TRBD2. Germline loops: CDR1 LNHDA, CDR2 SQIVND (reference sequence). V lost 5 bases to trimming and J lost 1 base; unmatched junction nucleotides: 8. The CDR3 has 17 residues. The CDR3: CASSAYTSGSRTDTQYF. The CDR3, as DNA: TGTGCCAGTAGTGCCTATACTAGCGGGAGCCGCACAGATACGCAGTATTTT.

The table lists this clonotype with a few counts. The chain employs TRBV6-1 and TRBJ1-1, with 10 bases matching TRBD1. Trimming took 5 bases from V and 4 from J; bases not matched to a gene: 4. The CDR3 loop spans 14 amino acids. Germline-derived CDR1 and CDR2 are MNHNS and SASEGT. Here the CDR3 DNA reads TGTGCCAGCAGTTCGGGACAGGGGAGCACTGAAGCTTTCTTT. It codes for CASSSGQGSTEAFF.

This clonotype was counted between two and nine times. The chain joins TRBV18 to TRBJ2-3; 7 bases map to TRBD2. Germline CDR1 is KGHSH and CDR2 is LQKENI. The CDR3 is made up of 15 amino acids. The ends lost 3 bases at V and 0 bases at J; junction bases unmatched: 3. The CDR3 protein is CASSPGGYSTDTQYF. In DNA form, the CDR3 reads TGTGCCAGCTCACCGGGAGGGTACAGCACAGATACGCAGTATTTT.

In this sample, this clonotype turned up a few times. The rearrangement links TRBV6-6 to TRBJ2-3; 11 nucleotides line up with TRBD1. The germline CDR1 and CDR2 sequences are MNHNY and SVGAGI (reference sequence). Trimming at V came to 2 bases and at J to 6 bases, leaving 7 bases not matched to a gene. This CDR3 has 16 amino acids. The CDR3 DNA reads TGTGCCAGCAGTTACGGGACAGGGGGGTTGTTGGATACGCAGTATTTT. Its translation is CASSYGTGGLLDTQYF.

The chain joins TRBV6-1 to TRBJ2-1; 10 bases agree with TRBD2. This CDR3 comprises 17 residues. Germline lookup yields CDR1 MNHNS and CDR2 SASEGT. J gave up 0 bases and V 6 bases, and 8 bases lay outside the gene matches. The chain's CDR3 is CASRGAASGSSYNEQFF. The CDR3 coding sequence is TGTGCCAGCAGGGGGGCCGCTAGCGGGAGCTCCTACAATGAGCAGTTCTTC.

The chain employs TRBV29-1 and TRBJ1-2; the D is unclear. The V end lost 4 bases, the J end lost 6 bases, and 18 bases lay between the germline ends. The CDR3 consists of 14 residues. Germline CDR1 SQVTM, CDR2 ANQGSEA. The CDR3 DNA reads TGCAGCGTTGGGCTCTTTGCTAAGCCCAATGGCTACACCTTC. Protein product: CSVGLFAKPNGYTF.

This clonotype was detected once. The genes are TRBV27 and TRBJ1-3; D unclear. Germline CDR1 reads MNHEY; CDR2 reads SMNVEV (reference sequence). The CDR3 has 14 residues. Trimming removed 5 bases at V and 4 bases at J, with 12 bases between. The CDR3 loop reads CASSASSGGNTIYF. The CDR3 DNA follows: TGTGCCAGCAGTGCTTCATCGGGAGGAAACACCATATATTTT.

The chain combines TRBV10-3 with TRBJ2-3; D is tentatively TRBD1 or TRBD2 (7 bases each). CDR1 and CDR2 from the germline V gene are ENHRY and SYGVKD. This CDR3 contains 14 residues. The germline V and J ends were trimmed by 4 bases and 3 bases, with 11 bases remaining between them. CDR3 DNA sequence: TGTGCCATCAGTGGACAGGGAGGGACAGATACGCAGTATTTT. This translates into CAISGQGGTDTQYF.

This clonotype has a handful of counts. This chain joins TRBV28 and TRBJ2-1, with D unresolved. The CDR3 totals 14 residues. The V gene lost 6 bases and the J gene lost 10 bases, with 19 bases spanning the gap. Germline values: CDR1 MDHEN, CDR2 SYDVKM. CDR3 protein: CASRPPGPVQEQFF. The DNA for the CDR3 is TGTGCCAGCAGACCCCCGGGCCCCGTCCAGGAGCAGTTCTTC.

The table lists this clonotype with a few counts. V gene TRBV4-1 combines with J gene TRBJ2-3; perhaps TRBD1 as D (6 bases). Germline assignment: CDR1 MGHRA and CDR2 YSYEKL. CDR3 length equals 15 residues. V was cut by 0 bases and J by 5 bases, with 12 bases left in between. CDR3 nucleotides: TGCGCCAGCAGCCAAGATAGGGGGAGTCGAGATACGCAGTATTTT. Protein: CASSQDRGSRDTQYF.

The V gene is TRBV4-1, the J gene TRBJ1-5, with D perhaps TRBD1 (5 bases). The CDR3 runs to 16 residues. CDR1 is MGHRA, CDR2 YSYEKL, per germline. V gave up 0 bases and J gave up 3 bases, with 12 bases separating them. The CDR3 DNA reads as TGCGCCAGCAGCCAAGAGCACGGGGGTTACAATCAGCCCCAGCATTTT. The encoded protein is CASSQEHGGYNQPQHF.

The V and J genes are TRBV7-9 and TRBJ2-7; the D gene is possibly TRBD1 (6 bases). In germline, CDR1 is SEHNR, CDR2 FQNEAQ (reference sequence). Trimming left V 4 bases short and J 0 bases short, with 10 bases between. The CDR3 covers 14 residues. CDR3 region: CASSSPQGSYEQYF. In DNA, the CDR3 is TGTGCCAGCAGCTCACCACAGGGCTCCTACGAGCAGTACTTC.

This clonotype has only a few counts. This chain links TRBV7-2 with TRBJ2-1; TRBD2 matches at 9 bases. The CDR3 consists of 15 residues. The germline gives CDR1 SGHTA, CDR2 FQGNSA. V was pared by 5 bases and J by 1 base, with 3 bases of the junction left unmatched. CDR3 loop: CASSISGSSYNEQFF. CDR3 bases: TGTGCCAGCAGCATTAGCGGGAGTTCCTACAATGAGCAGTTCTTC.

This clonotype was counted a few times. The rearrangement links TRBV28 to TRBJ2-7; a weak D match, TRBD2 (6 bases). Germline V gene sequence: CDR1 MDHEN, CDR2 SYDVKM. Trimming left V 8 bases short and J 3 bases short, with 14 bases between. This CDR3 has 13 amino acids. The chain's CDR3 is CASYPEGNYEQYF. The CDR3 nucleotides read TGTGCCAGCTACCCGGAGGGTAACTACGAGCAGTACTTC.

The rearrangement joins TRBV2 to TRBJ2-2; possibly TRBD2 for D (6 bases). Germline V lookup: CDR1 SNHLY, CDR2 FYNNEI. CDR3 length: 15 residues. V was clipped by 4 bases and J by 2 bases, with 11 bases between them. The DNA for the CDR3 is TGTGCCAGCAGTGTCCGGGACTTAAACACCGGGGAGCTGTTTTTT. Protein sequence: CASSVRDLNTGELFF.